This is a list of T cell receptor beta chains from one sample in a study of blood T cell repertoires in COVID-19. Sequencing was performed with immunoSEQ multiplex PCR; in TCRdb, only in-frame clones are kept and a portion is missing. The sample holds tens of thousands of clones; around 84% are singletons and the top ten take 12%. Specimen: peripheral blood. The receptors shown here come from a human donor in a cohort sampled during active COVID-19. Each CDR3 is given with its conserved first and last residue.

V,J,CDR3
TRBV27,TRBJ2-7,CASSPGQGAYEQYF
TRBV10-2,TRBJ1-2,CASSELQGSPFGYTF
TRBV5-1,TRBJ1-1,CASLPDPMNTEAFF
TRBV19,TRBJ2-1,CASQSRQDEQFF
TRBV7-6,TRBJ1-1,CASSLVGVALVDTEAFF
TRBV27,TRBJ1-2,CASRLRGGANYGYTF
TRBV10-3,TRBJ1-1,CAISEQVSRRAFF
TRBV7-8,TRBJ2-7,CASSEGLAGVEQYF
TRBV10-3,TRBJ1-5,CATQPNGDQPQHF
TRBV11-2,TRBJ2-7,CASSLPGQSSYEQYF
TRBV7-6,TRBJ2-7,CASSLALAGGYEQYF
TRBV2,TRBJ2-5,CASSRTSFQETQYF
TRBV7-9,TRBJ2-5,CATDRGLEETQYF
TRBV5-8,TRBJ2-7,CASSLLSGVGEQYF
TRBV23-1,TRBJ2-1,CASRNLTGRRGLAGEPNEQFF
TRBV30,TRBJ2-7,CAWKGTGIPEQYF
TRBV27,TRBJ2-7,CASSRTGAYEQYF
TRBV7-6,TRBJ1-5,CASSPGQFNQPQHF
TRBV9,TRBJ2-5,CASSTSRELGGGETQYF
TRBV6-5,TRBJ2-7,CASSYSQGSYEQYF
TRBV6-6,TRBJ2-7,CASSYGNTGYEQYF
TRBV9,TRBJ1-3,CASSPGAGNTIYF
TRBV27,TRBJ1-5,CASSPETALRNQPQHF
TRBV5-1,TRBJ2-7,CASSSDNSYEQYF
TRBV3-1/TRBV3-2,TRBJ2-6,CASSHPGPGSGANVLTF
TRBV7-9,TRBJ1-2,CASSLDRGIYGYTF
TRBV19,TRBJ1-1,CASSIQGGSTEAFF
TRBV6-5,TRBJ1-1,CASRAGQGGGTEAFF
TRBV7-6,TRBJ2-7,CASSLAHEDYEQYF
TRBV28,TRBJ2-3,CASSFNSGGFSDTQYF
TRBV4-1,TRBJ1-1,CASSPQGGGVGTEAFF
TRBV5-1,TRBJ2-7,CASRPGQSLFVQYF
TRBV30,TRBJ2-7,CAWSVNRSAKEYF
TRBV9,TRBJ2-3,CASRGPTSTDTQYF
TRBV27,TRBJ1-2,CASSLSGQGPSFYGYTF
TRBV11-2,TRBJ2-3,CASSFGTNTDTQYF
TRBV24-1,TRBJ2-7,CATSDPNEDRGYEQYF
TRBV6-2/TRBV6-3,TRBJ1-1,CASSFPPSPGTEAFF
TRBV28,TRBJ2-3,CASSLRLAGTDTQYF
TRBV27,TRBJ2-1,CASRGTIAGSYNEQFF
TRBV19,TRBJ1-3,CASQDRGYRNTIYF
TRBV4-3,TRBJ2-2,CASSQDPAGTSTGELFF
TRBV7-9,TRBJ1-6,CASDPFGQSESPLHF
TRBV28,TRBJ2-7,CASSLRGGPYEQYF
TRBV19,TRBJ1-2,CASSAAHRGGYGYTF